The T cell receptor (beta chain) under discussion was sequenced for a study of blood T cells in healthy people across ages. Study results and limitations: The recorded TCR beta diversity per million T cells decreased in a roughly linear manner with age.

As for this clonotype: Its target is not known. At one boundary the junction diverges from the germline segment, which might be a read error.

The study drew donors from healthy Caucasian individuals in Russia aged roughly 6 to 95. Per the germline V gene, CDR1 is KGHDR and CDR2 is SFDVKD. The length of the CDR3 is 16 residues. The second PCR ran roughly 6 to 11 cycles with a sample-barcoded 5' primer and J-beta primers. Paired-end reads containing CDR3 totaled no fewer than 3 million for each sample. TCRdb re-analysed the 5' RACE reads in MiXCR, keeping a single row per CDR3 protein. The sample has fewer than 1,200,000 distinct CDR3 sequences; under 30% are singletons. The data were also submitted as part of a second study, on T cells of mothers and their children. That source adds: Slightly higher overlap, not significant, was seen in related mother-child pairs than in unrelated pairs.

Sequenced sample: blood. The sequence was obtained from a girl aged 2 to 10 in good health. The V call is TRBV24-1, the J call TRBJ2-3, with 12 bases that match TRBD2. CDR3 sequence (DNA): TGTACCACCAGTTTCCTAGCGGGAGGGGACACAGATACGCAGTATTTT. Residues: CTTSFLAGGDTDTQYF.